The clone carrying this TCR beta chain came up once. This sample was included in a study of spatial heterogeneity in lung cancer. Study information: Sequencing was performed on follow-up PBMC samples when available, collected at a median of about two years after resection.

The time point here: blood at routine non-recurrence follow-up after resection. In each case, whole RNA from tumor, nontumor lung or frozen PBMC was sequenced unsorted. CDR1 and CDR2 (germline): LGHNA, YSLEER. The CDR3 has 13 residues. Trimming took 11 bases from V and 7 from J, leaving 21 bases between them. Each TCR cDNA molecule bore a unique molecular identifier. TCRdb re-called the 5' RACE reads through MiXCR, storing one row per CDR3 protein. The sample lists about 110,000 distinct CDR3 sequences; about a tenth were seen once. The chain uses TRBV4-3 and TRBJ2-7, with D possibly TRBD1 on 5 matching bases. Here the sequenced sample was PBMCs, taken at follow-up. The clonotype comes from a female donor with early-stage non-small cell lung cancer. Written as DNA, the CDR3 is TGCGCCGATCAGGGCCCTCTTTACCGGGAGCAGTACGTC. Encoded protein: CADQGPLYREQYV.